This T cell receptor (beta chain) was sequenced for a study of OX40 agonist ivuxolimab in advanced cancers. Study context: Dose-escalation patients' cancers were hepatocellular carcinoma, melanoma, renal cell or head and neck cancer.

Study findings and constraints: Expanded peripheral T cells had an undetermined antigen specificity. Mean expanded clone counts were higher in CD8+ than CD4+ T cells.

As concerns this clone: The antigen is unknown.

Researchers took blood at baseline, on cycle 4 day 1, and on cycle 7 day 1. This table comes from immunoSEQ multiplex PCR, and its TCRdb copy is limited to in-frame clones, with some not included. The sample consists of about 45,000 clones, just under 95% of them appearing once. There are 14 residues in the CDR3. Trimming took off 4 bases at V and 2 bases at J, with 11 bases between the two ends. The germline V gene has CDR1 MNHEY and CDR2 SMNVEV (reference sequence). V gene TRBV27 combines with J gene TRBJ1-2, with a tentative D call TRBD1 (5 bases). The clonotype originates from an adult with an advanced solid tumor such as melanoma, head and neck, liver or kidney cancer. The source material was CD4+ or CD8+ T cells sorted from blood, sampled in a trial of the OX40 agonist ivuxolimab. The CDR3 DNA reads TGTGCCAGCAGTTCGTGGCAGGGAAACTATGGCTACACCTTC. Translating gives CASSSWQGNYGYTF.